This T cell receptor beta chain was identified during a study of CD8 T cell repertoires and HIV-1 epitope variants. Profiling relied on immunoSEQ multiplex PCR, and the TCRdb table lists in-frame clones only, not all of them. The data show tens of thousands of clones, more than 65% seen once. This CDR3 has 15 residues. Germline CDR1 reads MNHEY; CDR2 reads SVGAGI. Trimming pared 0 bases from V and 2 bases from J, leaving 8 bases between. The chain combines TRBV6-5 with TRBJ2-1; D uncertain. The source is a male donor with HIV. Sequencing used uncultured baseline CD8+ T cells from peripheral blood mononuclear cells (PBMCs). The CDR3 coding sequence is TGTGCCAGCAGTTACTCGATAGGGACCTACAATGAGCAGTTCTTC. It is translated as CASSYSIGTYNEQFF.